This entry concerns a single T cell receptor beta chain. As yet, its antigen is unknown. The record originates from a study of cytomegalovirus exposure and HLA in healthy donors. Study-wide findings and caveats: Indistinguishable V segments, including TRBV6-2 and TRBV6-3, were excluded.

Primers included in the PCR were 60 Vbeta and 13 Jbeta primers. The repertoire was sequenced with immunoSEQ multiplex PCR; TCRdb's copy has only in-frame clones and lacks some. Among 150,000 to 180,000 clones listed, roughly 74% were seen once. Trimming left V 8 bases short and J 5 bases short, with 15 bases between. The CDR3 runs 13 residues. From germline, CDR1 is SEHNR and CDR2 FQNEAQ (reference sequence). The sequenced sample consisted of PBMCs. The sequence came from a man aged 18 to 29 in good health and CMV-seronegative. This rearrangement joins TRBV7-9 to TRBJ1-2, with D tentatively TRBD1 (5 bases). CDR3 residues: CASVLGGGYGYTF. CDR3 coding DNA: TGTGCCAGCGTCCTCGGGGGAGGGTATGGCTACACCTTC.